A selection of T cell receptor beta chains follows, all from one sample in a study of shared clonotypes between healthy human individuals. Clones were read by immunoSEQ multiplex PCR, and TCRdb kept only the in-frame ones, dropping some. Altogether approximately 720,000 clones are present, about 90% being singletons, with the ten largest covering 24%. Material: naive CD8+ T cells sorted from blood. The receptor source for this set is a man aged 25-45 years in good health. CDR3s include the opening cysteine and the closing phenylalanine or tryptophan. A D gene is named only where the DNA matches it firmly. Only some rows state a clone size, as once, few, many or a class for expanded clones.

>TRBJ2-1|-|TRBV6-6|-
TGTGCCAGCAGTTACGCCCCTGGAACATCCTACAATGAGCAGTTCTTC
CASSYAPGTSYNEQFF
>TRBJ2-5|-|TRBV2|-
TGTGCCAGCAGTGAACGGCTAGATGGAACGACCCAGTACTTC
CASSERLDGTTQYF
>TRBJ1-3|-|TRBV21-1|-
TGTGCCAGCAGCAAATCTCGCTCTTTATCTGGAAACACCATATATTTT
CASSKSRSLSGNTIYF
>TRBJ2-2|-|TRBV11-2|-
TGTGCCAGCAGCCGACCGGAAACGGAGCTGTTTTTT
CASSRPETELFF
>TRBJ2-2|TRBD2|TRBV29-1|-
TGCAGCGTTAGACTTAGCGGGAGAAGAACCGGGGAGCTGTTTTTT
CSVRLSGRRTGELFF
>TRBJ2-7|-|TRBV27|-
TGTGCCAGCGGTACGACGGGACTCACCTATGAGCAGTACTTC
CASGTTGLTYEQYF
>TRBJ2-1|-|TRBV5-4|once
TGTGCCAGCAGCTTGGTAGGGCCTGACAATGAGCAGTTCTTC
CASSLVGPDNEQFF
>TRBJ1-2|-|TRBV19|-
TGTGCCAGTAGTATCCCGACCGAGTATGGCTACACCTTC
CASSIPTEYGYTF
>TRBJ2-7|-|TRBV5-4|-
TGTGCCAGCAGCTTGGCGACAACCGAGCAGTACTTC
CASSLATTEQYF
>TRBJ1-1|TRBD1|TRBV30|-
TGTGCCTGGAGTGGCCCGCGGACAGGGGGGCTGAACACTGAAGCTTTCTTT
CAWSGPRTGGLNTEAFF
>TRBJ2-7|TRBD1|TRBV5-1|-
TGCGCCAGCAGCCCAGGGGGACAGGGGTTTTCCTACGAGCAGTACTTC
CASSPGGQGFSYEQYF
>TRBJ2-7|-|TRBV7-6|-
TGTGCCAGCAGCTTAGGTGGCACCTACGAGCAGTACTTC
CASSLGGTYEQYF
>TRBJ2-7|TRBD2|TRBV9|-
TGTGCCAGCAGCCCCCACCGGGAGGCCCTTTACGAGCAGTACTTC
CASSPHREALYEQYF
>TRBJ2-7|-|TRBV27|medium-sized
TGTGCCAGCAGTTTAAAAGGGGCCGGGTACGAGCAGTACTTC
CASSLKGAGYEQYF
>TRBJ1-1|-|TRBV18|once
TGTGCCAGCTCCCAGAGCAGTAACACTGAAGCTTTCTTT
CASSQSSNTEAFF
>TRBJ1-5|-|TRBV18|-
TGTGCCAGCTCACCACCGTGGGGGGGCAATCAGCCCCAGCATTTT
CASSPPWGGNQPQHF
>TRBJ2-1|-|TRBV7-2|few
TGTGCCAGCAGCTTTTTGGAGAATGAGCAGTTCTTC
CASSFLENEQFF
>TRBJ1-5|-|TRBV7-8|-
TGTGCCAGCAGCTTAGCGCGGGCCGCGGGGAGGGGGCCCCAGCATTTT
CASSLARAAGRGPQHF
>TRBJ2-1|TRBD2|TRBV29-1|-
TGCAGCGTTGCTAGCGGAGAGCAGTTCTTC
CSVASGEQFF
>TRBJ1-1|-|TRBV6-5|-
TGTGCCAGCAGCTCTTCAGCGAACACTGAAGCTTTCTTT
CASSSSANTEAFF
>TRBJ2-7|TRBD2|TRBV5-4|once
TGTGCCAGCAGCCCCGGGACTAGTGCAGGCGAGCAGTACTTC
CASSPGTSAGEQYF
>TRBJ2-7|TRBD1|TRBV9|-
TGTGCCAGCAGCGAAACGGGACAGGGTTCGAACGAGCAGTACTTC
CASSETGQGSNEQYF
>TRBJ2-5|-|TRBV2|-
TGTGCCAGCAGTGAACCTACCACAGAGACCCAGTACTTC
CASSEPTTETQYF
>TRBJ2-1|-|TRBV6-6|-
TGTGCCAGCAGTTTCCCAGGGAATTATGAGCAGTTCTTC
CASSFPGNYEQFF
>TRBJ2-7|TRBD2|TRBV5-6|-
TGTGCCAGCAGTCCTGTCACTAGCGGCACCTACGAGCAGTACTTC
CASSPVTSGTYEQYF
>TRBJ1-4|TRBD1|TRBV19|-
TGTGCCAGTACCCCATTCGGAGGGGGCGCGGTACTTGAAAAACTGTTTTTT
CASTPFGGGAVLEKLFF
>TRBJ1-5|TRBD1|TRBV19|-
TGTGCCAGTAGTATCGGCAGGGGGCTCGGCAATCAGCCCCAGCATTTT
CASSIGRGLGNQPQHF
>TRBJ1-5|TRBD1|TRBV27|-
TGTGCCAGCAGTTTATCGACAGGGCCAGGGCAGCCCCAGCATTTT
CASSLSTGPGQPQHF
>TRBJ1-1|TRBD1|TRBV2|-
TGTGCCAGCAGTGATTGGGTAGGGGGCGAGGCTGAAGCTTTCTTT
CASSDWVGGEAEAFF
>TRBJ1-4|TRBD1|TRBV2|-
TGTGCCAGCAGGGGGACAGGGGGCGCGGACAAACTGTTTTTT
CASRGTGGADKLFF
>TRBJ2-1|-|TRBV7-3|once
TGTGCCAGCAGCCCGGGCGGGTTTAACAATGAGCAGTTCTTC
CASSPGGFNNEQFF
>TRBJ2-7|TRBD1|TRBV28|-
TGTGCCAGCAGTTCGCGCACGTACACAGGGGGCCCGATCTACGAGCAGTACTTC
CASSSRTYTGGPIYEQYF
>TRBJ2-6|TRBD1|TRBV5-1|-
TGCGCCAGCAGCTTGGCCCAGTCAGGGGGCGGGGCTGGGGCCAACGTCCTGACTTTC
CASSLAQSGGGAGANVLTF
>TRBJ2-3|TRBD2|TRBV10-3|-
TGTGCCATCAGGGGAGCGACTAGCTGGCGCACAGATACGCAGTATTTT
CAIRGATSWRTDTQYF
>TRBJ1-1|TRBD1|TRBV7-2|-
TGTGCCAGCCTTTCCATTGACAGGGGGTACACTGAAGCTTTCTTT
CASLSIDRGYTEAFF
>TRBJ2-3|-|TRBV5-1|-
TGCGCCAGCAGCTTGACTCAACGAGCGGAGGGGGTCACAGATACGCAGTATTTT
CASSLTQRAEGVTDTQYF